This entry is about one T cell receptor beta chain. CDR1 and CDR2 from the germline V gene are MNHNS and SASEGT. Trimming removed 6 bases at V and 3 bases at J, with 12 bases between. This CDR3 is 13 amino acids long. The data were obtained in a study of shared clonotypes between healthy human individuals. The protocol was immunoSEQ multiplex PCR, while the TCRdb copy is restricted to in-frame clones and leaves out a portion. Here the sample spans some 790,000 clones, roughly 72% being singletons. The receptor's source is a woman in her 30s in good health. The J gene is TRBJ2-7, the V gene TRBV6-1, with a possible D match to TRBD1 (5 bases). The specimen sequenced was memory CD4+ T cells sorted from blood. The sample's subset: CD45RA-negative fraction. The CDR3 region is CASSQTAFYEQYF. CDR3 nucleotide sequence: TGTGCCAGCAGCCAGACAGCATTCTACGAGCAGTACTTC.